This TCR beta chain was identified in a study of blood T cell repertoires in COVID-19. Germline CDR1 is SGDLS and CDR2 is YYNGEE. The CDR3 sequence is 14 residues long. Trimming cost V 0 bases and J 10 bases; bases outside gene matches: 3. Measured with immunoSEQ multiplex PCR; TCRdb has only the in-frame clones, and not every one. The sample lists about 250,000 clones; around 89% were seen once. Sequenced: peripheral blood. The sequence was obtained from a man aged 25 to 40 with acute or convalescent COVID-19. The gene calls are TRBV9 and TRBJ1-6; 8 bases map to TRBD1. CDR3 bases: TGTGCCAGCAGCGTAGAAGGGACAGGCTCACCCCTCCACTTT. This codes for CASSVEGTGSPLHF.